These 2 T cell receptor beta chains were all obtained from the same sample, sequenced in a study of cytomegalovirus exposure and HLA in healthy donors. PCR was performed using 60 Vbeta and 13 Jbeta primers. Using immunoSEQ multiplex PCR, the repertoire was profiled, and TCRdb retains in-frame clones only, with some absent. The sample has approximately 160,000 clones, around four fifths seen once. Sequenced input: PBMCs. These receptors were obtained from a girl aged 2-10 years in good health and CMV-seropositive.

This sequence joins TRBV6-1 and TRBJ2-7, with 9 positions matching TRBD1. V lost 3 bases and J lost 5; bases outside the gene matches: 5. The CDR3 spans 14 residues. The germline V gene has CDR1 MNHNS and CDR2 SASEGT. In nucleotides, the CDR3 is TGTGCCAGCAGTGAGGGGACAGGGTCACACGAGCAGTACTTC. It yields the protein CASSEGTGSHEQYF.

The chain is built from TRBV30 and TRBJ1-1; D gene ambiguous. The CDR3 runs to 15 residues. Germline V lookup: CDR1 GTSNPN, CDR2 SVGIG (reference sequence). V gave up 1 base and J gave up 2 bases, with 14 bases separating them. The CDR3 here is CAWSEDPRDNTEAFF. CDR3 sequence (DNA): TGTGCCTGGAGTGAAGACCCGCGGGATAACACTGAAGCTTTCTTT.